The rows below give T cell receptor beta chains drawn from one sample of a study of blood T cell repertoires in COVID-19. Using immunoSEQ multiplex PCR, the repertoire was profiled, and TCRdb retains in-frame clones only, with some absent. The sample lists under 350,000 clones; about 89% were seen once. The specimen was peripheral blood. The receptors originated from a man aged 40-49 years with acute or convalescent COVID-19. The CDR3 runs from the conserved cysteine through the conserved F or W. A D gene is named only where the DNA matches it firmly. The listing skips clone size in some rows; elsewhere it reads once, few, many or a size class.

clone size: NA; V gene: TRBV6-1; J gene: TRBJ1-5; D gene: NA; CDR3 protein: CASSEKEEGNQPQHF; CDR3 DNA: TGTGCCAGCAGTGAAAAGGAAGAGGGCAATCAGCCCCAGCATTTT
clone size: NA; V gene: TRBV5-1; J gene: TRBJ1-1; D gene: NA; CDR3 protein: CASSLLGNMNTEAFF; CDR3 DNA: TGCGCCAGCAGCTTGCTGGGCAACATGAACACTGAAGCTTTCTTT
clone size: few; V gene: TRBV10-2; J gene: TRBJ2-2; D gene: NA; CDR3 protein: CASRTEGEGPGELFF; CDR3 DNA: TGCGCCAGCAGGACCGAAGGGGAAGGGCCCGGGGAGCTGTTTTTT
clone size: NA; V gene: TRBV10-2; J gene: TRBJ2-3; D gene: NA; CDR3 protein: CASSLQHPSTDTQYF; CDR3 DNA: TGCGCCAGCAGCTTACAGCATCCTAGCACAGATACGCAGTATTTT
clone size: NA; V gene: TRBV2; J gene: TRBJ1-1; D gene: NA; CDR3 protein: CASEQANTEAFF; CDR3 DNA: TGTGCCAGCGAACAGGCAAACACTGAAGCTTTCTTT
clone size: NA; V gene: TRBV30; J gene: TRBJ2-7; D gene: NA; CDR3 protein: CAWSVQVRYEQYF; CDR3 DNA: TGTGCCTGGAGTGTCCAGGTCAGGTACGAGCAGTACTTC
clone size: NA; V gene: TRBV29-1; J gene: TRBJ1-1; D gene: NA; CDR3 protein: CSPKPPGWKTEAFF; CDR3 DNA: TGCAGTCCCAAACCCCCAGGGTGGAAAACTGAAGCTTTCTTT
clone size: NA; V gene: TRBV28; J gene: TRBJ1-2; D gene: TRBD1; CDR3 protein: CASSRTGGETYGYTF; CDR3 DNA: TGTGCCAGCAGCCGGACAGGGGGCGAGACCTATGGCTACACCTTC
clone size: NA; V gene: TRBV7-9; J gene: TRBJ2-1; D gene: NA; CDR3 protein: CASSVWPPRPNNEQFF; CDR3 DNA: TGTGCCAGCAGCGTATGGCCCCCCAGGCCTAACAATGAGCAGTTCTTC
clone size: NA; V gene: TRBV11-2; J gene: TRBJ1-3; D gene: NA; CDR3 protein: CASTGSGRRLLGDTIYF; CDR3 DNA: TGTGCCAGCACCGGGAGTGGGAGACGGCTCCTAGGGGACACCATATATTTT
clone size: NA; V gene: TRBV3-1/TRBV3-2; J gene: TRBJ1-1; D gene: NA; CDR3 protein: CASSHSHFDTEAFF; CDR3 DNA: TGTGCCAGCAGCCATAGCCACTTCGACACTGAAGCTTTCTTT
clone size: NA; V gene: TRBV6-1; J gene: TRBJ1-2; D gene: NA; CDR3 protein: CASSDMRAGFYGYTF; CDR3 DNA: TGTGCCAGCAGTGATATGAGGGCAGGATTCTATGGCTACACCTTC
clone size: NA; V gene: TRBV7-9; J gene: TRBJ2-3; D gene: TRBD2; CDR3 protein: CASSLRRLAGSTDTQYF; CDR3 DNA: TGTGCCAGCAGCTTACGAAGACTAGCGGGTAGCACAGATACGCAGTATTTT
clone size: NA; V gene: TRBV9; J gene: TRBJ2-1; D gene: NA; CDR3 protein: CASSFRGLSYNEQFF; CDR3 DNA: TGTGCCAGCAGCTTCCGGGGACTCTCCTACAATGAGCAGTTCTTC
clone size: NA; V gene: TRBV2; J gene: TRBJ1-1; D gene: NA; CDR3 protein: CASRPRGANTEAFF; CDR3 DNA: TGTGCCAGCAGACCCCGTGGGGCCAACACTGAAGCTTTCTTT
clone size: NA; V gene: TRBV24-1; J gene: TRBJ1-1; D gene: NA; CDR3 protein: CATSDPQGGTEAFF; CDR3 DNA: TGTGCCACCAGTGACCCTCAGGGTGGCACTGAAGCTTTCTTT
clone size: NA; V gene: TRBV12-3/TRBV12-4; J gene: TRBJ1-3; D gene: NA; CDR3 protein: CASSRDGNTIYF; CDR3 DNA: TGTGCCAGCAGTAGAGATGGAAACACCATATATTTT
clone size: NA; V gene: TRBV5-4; J gene: TRBJ2-3; D gene: TRBD1; CDR3 protein: CASSQPIRTGKSTDTQYF; CDR3 DNA: TGTGCCAGCAGCCAGCCGATAAGGACAGGGAAAAGCACAGATACGCAGTATTTT
clone size: NA; V gene: TRBV12-3/TRBV12-4; J gene: TRBJ2-7; D gene: NA; CDR3 protein: CASSHAGNEQYF; CDR3 DNA: TGTGCCAGCAGTCACGCGGGTAACGAGCAGTACTTC
clone size: NA; V gene: TRBV24-1; J gene: TRBJ1-2; D gene: NA; CDR3 protein: CATSDFPDYGYTF; CDR3 DNA: TGTGCCACCAGTGATTTCCCGGACTATGGCTACACCTTC
clone size: once; V gene: TRBV5-1; J gene: TRBJ1-2; D gene: TRBD1; CDR3 protein: CASSSTGGYGYTF; CDR3 DNA: TGCGCCAGCAGCTCGACAGGGGGCTATGGCTACACCTTC
clone size: NA; V gene: TRBV12-5; J gene: TRBJ1-1; D gene: NA; CDR3 protein: CASGFGGAEAFF; CDR3 DNA: TGTGCTAGTGGTTTTGGGGGCGCTGAAGCTTTCTTT
clone size: NA; V gene: TRBV3-1/TRBV3-2; J gene: TRBJ1-1; D gene: NA; CDR3 protein: CASDQGGEAFF; CDR3 DNA: TGTGCCAGCGACCAGGGCGGTGAAGCTTTCTTT
clone size: NA; V gene: TRBV5-1; J gene: TRBJ1-1; D gene: TRBD1; CDR3 protein: CASSVQQGGTEAFF; CDR3 DNA: TGCGCCAGCAGCGTTCAACAGGGGGGCACTGAAGCTTTCTTT
clone size: NA; V gene: TRBV5-1; J gene: TRBJ1-2; D gene: NA; CDR3 protein: CASSIGQLNYGYTF; CDR3 DNA: TGCGCCAGCAGCATAGGACAGCTAAACTATGGCTACACCTTC
clone size: NA; V gene: TRBV5-4; J gene: TRBJ2-2; D gene: NA; CDR3 protein: CASSLEVAQRGELFF; CDR3 DNA: TGTGCCAGCAGCCTAGAGGTGGCCCAGAGAGGGGAGCTGTTTTTT
clone size: NA; V gene: TRBV7-2; J gene: TRBJ1-1; D gene: NA; CDR3 protein: CASTPYEAFF; CDR3 DNA: TGTGCCAGCACCCCGTATGAAGCTTTCTTT
clone size: NA; V gene: TRBV11-2; J gene: TRBJ2-3; D gene: TRBD2; CDR3 protein: CASSLRGGRSDTQYF; CDR3 DNA: TGTGCCAGCAGCTTGCGGGGGGGCCGCTCAGATACGCAGTATTTT
clone size: once; V gene: TRBV10-3; J gene: TRBJ2-3; D gene: TRBD1; CDR3 protein: CAISEGQGSTDTQYF; CDR3 DNA: TGTGCCATCAGTGAGGGACAGGGGAGCACAGATACGCAGTATTTT
clone size: NA; V gene: TRBV29-1; J gene: TRBJ1-6; D gene: NA; CDR3 protein: CSVVHRPLHF; CDR3 DNA: TGCAGCGTCGTTCACCGGCCCCTCCACTTT
clone size: NA; V gene: TRBV2; J gene: TRBJ2-3; D gene: TRBD1; CDR3 protein: CASTHLTGVEADTQYF; CDR3 DNA: TGTGCCAGCACCCACCTGACAGGGGTGGAGGCAGATACGCAGTATTTT
clone size: NA; V gene: TRBV6-5; J gene: TRBJ1-1; D gene: TRBD1; CDR3 protein: CASSPWDSVNTEAFF; CDR3 DNA: TGTGCCAGCTCGCCCTGGGACAGCGTGAACACTGAAGCTTTCTTT
clone size: NA; V gene: TRBV5-4; J gene: TRBJ1-2; D gene: TRBD1; CDR3 protein: CASRGQTANYGYTF; CDR3 DNA: TGTGCCAGCAGGGGACAGACAGCTAACTATGGCTACACCTTC
clone size: NA; V gene: TRBV18; J gene: TRBJ2-7; D gene: TRBD1; CDR3 protein: CASSPDRGPYEQYF; CDR3 DNA: TGTGCCAGCTCACCGGACAGGGGGCCCTACGAGCAGTACTTC
clone size: NA; V gene: TRBV30; J gene: TRBJ1-3; D gene: NA; CDR3 protein: CAWTEAGGNTIYF; CDR3 DNA: TGTGCCTGGACTGAGGCAGGGGGAAACACCATATATTTT
clone size: NA; V gene: TRBV5-5; J gene: TRBJ1-4; D gene: TRBD1; CDR3 protein: CASSPWDRGGEKLFF; CDR3 DNA: TGTGCCAGCAGCCCATGGGACAGGGGTGGAGAAAAACTGTTTTTT
clone size: NA; V gene: TRBV2; J gene: TRBJ1-6; D gene: TRBD1; CDR3 protein: CASSELGQGTSPLHF; CDR3 DNA: TGTGCCAGCAGTGAACTCGGACAGGGGACATCACCCCTCCACTTT
clone size: NA; V gene: TRBV2; J gene: TRBJ2-3; D gene: TRBD2; CDR3 protein: CASSLLAGGRDTQYF; CDR3 DNA: TGTGCCAGCAGTCTTCTAGCGGGGGGGCGAGATACGCAGTATTTT
clone size: NA; V gene: TRBV6-5; J gene: TRBJ1-5; D gene: NA; CDR3 protein: CASRTQGNSNQPQHF; CDR3 DNA: TGTGCCAGCAGAACTCAGGGGAATAGCAATCAGCCCCAGCATTTT
clone size: NA; V gene: TRBV6-5; J gene: TRBJ2-1; D gene: NA; CDR3 protein: CASSYRGAYNEQFF; CDR3 DNA: TGTGCCAGCAGTTACCGCGGGGCCTACAATGAGCAGTTCTTC